This paragraph covers one T cell receptor (beta chain) sequence. Its antigen remains undetermined. The sample holds no much larger clone one base away, and base qualities are not on file. This specimen comes from a study of identical twins (dated by TCRdb to 2016 to 2017). In the study overall: To test whether fetal clonotypes persist, the study used deep sequencing on TCR alpha and beta repertoires from monozygotic twins, unrelated adults of various ages, and cord blood. To rule out contamination, replicate twin experiments were performed at different times with different library preparation protocols. Study-wide findings and limitations: A weaker excess of twin sharing was found in beta out-of-frame sequences because the signal-to-noise ratio was lowered by fewer shared sequences. Abundant cord blood beta clonotypes had fewer insertions, young adult naive repertoires showed a similar but weaker trend, and memory repertoires showed no such trend. Out-of-frame TCR alpha sharing in monozygotic twins was systematically underestimated by recombination models, whereas sharing between unrelated individuals was in agreement with the recombination models. Out-of-frame TCR alpha sequences shared between twins showed an excess of low generation-probability sequences compared with coincidental sharing between unrelated individuals. Conclusions relied on cross-sectional statistical analysis, since the same donors could not be followed over many years. Invariant T cells such as MAIT and iNKT could partly confound zero-insertion analyses, though diverse VJ usage argued against this for most clonotypes.

Every donor in the study was a healthy Caucasian. The twin cohort comprised three pairs of female monozygotic twins, all aged roughly 18 to 29 years. Positive isolation kits from Invitrogen were used to isolate CD4+ and CD8+ T cell populations. The library was obtained by 5' RACE. The reads were generated on an Illumina HiSeq 2000. Template switching added a universal primer binding site, and the final cDNA carried a unique molecular identifier that allowed TCR cDNA molecules to be counted accurately. First-strand cDNA for TCR alpha and beta chains was synthesized from specific primers in the conserved constant-segment region. To control for contamination, each cDNA library was double barcoded with a SMART-Mk sample barcode plus Illumina barcodes. Two successive PCR steps introduced TruSeq adapter sequences along with Illumina sample barcodes. The Illumina HiSeq platform was used with custom primers to sequence TCR alpha and beta cDNA libraries. In the source study's methods: Unique molecular identifiers were extracted from raw reads with MiGEC, and CDR3 positions were determined with MiXCR. Recombination models were inferred per individual with the repgenHMM and IGoR tools using an EM algorithm. Shared clonotype analysis was performed with the tcR package in R, normalizing sharing by the product of cloneset sizes. To study raw recombination free of thymic and clonal selection effects, out-of-frame nonproductive sequences were analyzed. TCRdb reworked the public reads: Q25 trimming with fastp, MiXCR clone assembly, productive beta chains retained. Each entry merges the rows of one CDR3 protein and shows their most common DNA and genes. Clone size and V and J calls follow TCRdb, not the original study. The sample has just over 450,000 distinct CDR3 sequences on record, 12% to 15% of them singletons. The ten largest clones capture approximately 0.52% of the sample.

The CDR3, cysteine through phenylalanine, is 14 amino acids long. CDR3 DNA is the only sequence kept; it has 42 bases, read in frame from the first base. Trimming takes 5 bases from V and 0 bases from J, and the germline ends sit 10 bases apart. This sample was shared with a second study, whose subject was yellow fever vaccine responses in identical twins. As described in the second report: According to the authors, the vaccine-induced T cell response in identical twins seemed to be partly convergent and partly specific to each individual. In identical twins, the study followed T cell clones that responded to the vaccine with precision.

The sequencing sample was made of CD4+ T cells sorted from blood. The sequence was collected from a woman between 18 and 29 years old in good health. The rearranged chain carries TRBV12-3 or TRBV12-4 and TRBJ1-1; the D gene cannot be resolved reliably. At the DNA level, the sequence is TGTGCCAGCAGTGGTGGTTTTATGAACACTGAAGCTTTCTTT. Its protein reads: CASSGGFMNTEAFF.